This entry describes one TCR beta chain. This specimen belongs to a study of blood T cell repertoires in COVID-19. Study background: The study drew acute and convalescent COVID-19 samples from the United States, Italy and Spain. T cells, B-cell-depleted T cells, or PBMCs supplied cDNA or gDNA.

Germline CDR1 is KGHSY and CDR2 is FQNENV. Between the trimmed V and J ends, which lost 0 bases and 5 bases, there was a span of 12 bases. The CDR3 loop spans 15 amino acids. Profiled with immunoSEQ multiplex PCR; TCRdb holds only in-frame clones, not every one. This table has about 290,000 clones, around 90% appearing once. Each participant's cohort was designated according to participant-reported clinical history. Symptom resolution, clearance, or two negative PCRs marked the recovered donors of Cohort 3. Sequenced: PBMCs or T cells enriched from blood (not recorded which). The rearrangement uses TRBV16 and TRBJ2-3; TRBD1 might be the D (6 bases). The TCR comes from a woman aged 40 to 50 who had recovered from COVID-19. The CDR3 loop is CASSQSSGVGDTQYF. DNA for the CDR3: TGTGCCAGCAGCCAATCGTCAGGGGTCGGAGATACGCAGTATTTT.